This is a list of T cell receptor beta chains from one sample in a study of molecular identifiers for immune sequencing clone quantification. From the PCR reads, TCRdb called clonotypes with MiXCR, one entry per CDR3 protein. The table records roughly 320,000 distinct CDR3 sequences, around 21% of them present only once. Source material: naive CD8+ T cells from blood, with Jurkat cell RNA spiked in. These receptors all come from a human donor in good health. Some libraries in this study had Jurkat cell RNA spiked in. Both conserved end residues are part of each CDR3. The D gene is left open where the match is weak. Expanded clones get a size class; other rows say once, few or many, or leave the size out.

TRBJ1-3 | - | - | TRBV25-1 | 15 | TGTGCCAGCAGTGCTGAGGGGTTCTCTGGAAGCACCATATATTTT | CASSAEGFSGSTIYF
TRBJ2-2 | - | TRBD1 | TRBV7-9 | 16 | TGTACCAGCAGCCATAACCGGGACAGGTACACCGGGGAGCTGTTTTTT | CTSSHNRDRYTGELFF
TRBJ1-5 | many | - | TRBV20-1 | 14 | TGCAGTGCTAGAGGCGGCAGGGGAAATCAGCCCCAGCATTTT | CSARGGRGNQPQHF
TRBJ2-2 | many | - | TRBV7-9 | 15 | TGTGCCAGCAGCTCCGGGACCAAAAACACCGGGGAGCTGTTTTTT | CASSSGTKNTGELFF
TRBJ1-1 | many | TRBD1 | TRBV7-9 | 15 | TGTGCCAGCAGCATTGACAGGGGACTGAACACTGAAGCTTTCTTT | CASSIDRGLNTEAFF
TRBJ2-1 | - | - | TRBV4-2 | 17 | TGTGCCAGCAGCCAAGAGGCGTCGGGGAGCTACTACAATGAGCAGTTCTTC | CASSQEASGSYYNEQFF
TRBJ1-5 | many | - | TRBV27 | 13 | TGTGCCAGCAGTTTAGGGGGTCGGGGGCCCCAGCATTTT | CASSLGGRGPQHF
TRBJ1-1 | - | - | TRBV19 | 12 | TGTGCCGGTAGTATAGGAGGGACTGAAGCTTTCTTT | CAGSIGGTEAFF
TRBJ1-5 | - | TRBD1 | TRBV4-3 | 16 | TGCGCCAGCAGCCAAGACCGGACAGGGAGGAATCAGCCCCAGCATTTT | CASSQDRTGRNQPQHF
TRBJ2-7 | many | - | TRBV9 | 16 | TGTGCCAGCAGCGCCGGGTCAGGAGTAGCCCTTTCCGAGCAGTACTTC | CASSAGSGVALSEQYF
TRBJ1-1 | many | - | TRBV7-9 | 15 | TGTGCCAGCAGCTTAGTGCGGGGGATGAGGAATGAAGCTTTCTTT | CASSLVRGMRNEAFF
TRBJ1-2 | many | - | TRBV29-1 | 13 | TGCAGCGTTGAAGATTGGGTGAACTATGGCTACACCTTC | CSVEDWVNYGYTF
TRBJ2-7 | many | - | TRBV23-1 | 17 | TGCGCCAGCAGTCGAAGACCGGGCCCTCAAATCGAATACGAGCAGTACTTC | CASSRRPGPQIEYEQYF
TRBJ2-5 | many | TRBD1 | TRBV28 | 14 | TGTGCCAGCAGTTTGGGACAGATAAAAGAGACCCAGTACTTC | CASSLGQIKETQYF
TRBJ2-1 | many | TRBD2 | TRBV6-5 | 15 | TGTGCCAGCAGTCCCCTAGCGGGGGGGTACAATGAGCAGTTCTTC | CASSPLAGGYNEQFF
TRBJ2-7 | many | - | TRBV6-6 | 17 | TGTGCCAGCAGTTACTCGATGGAAGGGACGGATTCTTACGAGCAGTACTTC | CASSYSMEGTDSYEQYF
TRBJ2-5 | - | TRBD2 | TRBV6-2/TRBV6-3 | 16 | TGTGCCAGCAACCCGCTAGCGGCCCTTGGCCAAGAGACCCAGTACTTC | CASNPLAALGQETQYF
TRBJ2-7 | many | - | TRBV19 | 16 | TGTGCCAGTAGTATATCCTCCTTGGGCGGGGATTACGAGCAGTACTTC | CASSISSLGGDYEQYF
TRBJ2-3 | - | TRBD2 | TRBV20-1 | 19 | TGCAGTGCTAGTTCGGAGTTGGGTAGACTAGCGGGGGTATCAGATACGCAGTATTTT | CSASSELGRLAGVSDTQYF
TRBJ1-3 | many | - | TRBV2 | 12 | TGTGCCAGCAAGGTCTCTGGAAACACCATATATTTT | CASKVSGNTIYF
TRBJ2-1 | many | TRBD1 | TRBV24-1 | 13 | TGTGCCACCAGTGATGACAGGGGCTTTGAGCAGTTCTTC | CATSDDRGFEQFF
TRBJ2-5 | many | - | TRBV6-2/TRBV6-3 | 14 | TGTGCCAGCAGTTACGAGACACACCAAGAGACCCAGTACTTC | CASSYETHQETQYF
TRBJ1-1 | - | - | TRBV28 | 13 | TGCGCCAGCAGTCCCCGGGGGCGGGGTGAAGCTTTCTTT | CASSPRGRGEAFF
TRBJ1-2 | - | TRBD1 | TRBV27 | 14 | TGTGCCAGCAGTTTTTCGACAGGGCTCTATGGCTACACCTTC | CASSFSTGLYGYTF
TRBJ1-6 | - | - | TRBV12-3/TRBV12-4 | 12 | TGTGCCGGCAGTTTGGGGTCCTCACCCCTCCACTTT | CAGSLGSSPLHF
TRBJ2-3 | many | - | TRBV7-2 | 15 | TGTGCCAGCAGCTTTCTGGCGGGGTCCGCAGATACGCAGTATTTT | CASSFLAGSADTQYF
TRBJ2-7 | - | - | TRBV4-3 | 14 | TGCGCCAGCAGCCATGTTCGGTCTGCCGCCGAGCAGTACTTC | CASSHVRSAAEQYF
TRBJ1-4 | few | - | TRBV10-3 | 14 | TGTGCCATCAGTGAGTCGAGGTTAAATGAAAAACTGTTTTTT | CAISESRLNEKLFF
TRBJ2-3 | many | TRBD2 | TRBV7-2 | 15 | TGTGCCAGCAGCATAGGGGGACTAGACACAGATACGCAGTATTTT | CASSIGGLDTDTQYF
TRBJ1-1 | many | TRBD1 | TRBV7-9 | 14 | TGTGCCAGCAGTTTCACGACAGGGTTAAGTGAAGCTTTCTTT | CASSFTTGLSEAFF
TRBJ1-2 | - | TRBD1 | TRBV27 | 13 | TGTGCCAGCAGTTCGGACAGGGAGGATGGCTGCACCTTC | CASSSDREDGCTF
TRBJ1-1 | many | TRBD1 | TRBV2 | 14 | TGTGCCAGCAGTAGGACAGGGATGAACACTGAAGCTTTCTTT | CASSRTGMNTEAFF
TRBJ2-7 | many | - | TRBV6-5 | 14 | TGTGCCAGCAGTTATGCAGGACCGTCCTACGAGCAGTACTTC | CASSYAGPSYEQYF
TRBJ2-7 | many | TRBD2 | TRBV19 | 15 | TGTGCCAGTAGTCTCTCGGGACTAGCGGCCTACGAGCAGTACTTC | CASSLSGLAAYEQYF
TRBJ2-3 | many | - | TRBV7-9 | 14 | TGTGCCAGCAGCTTTAAGCGGGTTGCGGATACGCAGTATTTT | CASSFKRVADTQYF
TRBJ2-1 | many | TRBD2 | TRBV14 | 16 | TGTGCCAGCAGCCAAGTTGTCACGGGAGGGCCGGGTGAGCAGTTCTTC | CASSQVVTGGPGEQFF
TRBJ2-7 | few | - | TRBV11-2 | 15 | TGTGCCAGCAGCTACGGACCGAAACCAGACTACGAGCAGTACTTC | CASSYGPKPDYEQYF
TRBJ2-7 | many | TRBD2 | TRBV5-1 | 16 | TGCGCCAGCAGCCCAGGGATGACTAGCGGGACCTACGAGCAGTACTTC | CASSPGMTSGTYEQYF
TRBJ2-3 | many | - | TRBV29-1 | 14 | TGCAGCGTTGAAGTGGGGCAGGGGACAGATACGCAGTATTTT | CSVEVGQGTDTQYF
TRBJ1-1 | many | - | TRBV28 | 11 | TGTGCCACCGGGGAGAACACTGAAGCTTTCTTT | CATGENTEAFF
TRBJ2-6 | many | - | TRBV24-1 | 14 | TGTGCCACCAGTGACTCGACTGGGGCCAACGTCCTGACTTTC | CATSDSTGANVLTF
TRBJ2-1 | many | - | TRBV29-1 | 14 | TGCAGCGTTGATAAAGGGTCGACAGTTAATGAGCAGTTCTTC | CSVDKGSTVNEQFF
TRBJ1-5 | many | - | TRBV6-5 | 11 | TGTGCCAGCAGTTCTGGGGGGCCCCAGCATTTT | CASSSGGPQHF